One sample yielded the 7 T cell receptor beta chains listed below, sequenced in a study of beta chain features in type 1 diabetes (dated by TCRdb to the late 2010s). Receptor libraries were prepared by the immunoSEQ multiplex PCR assay. The entire amount of isolated RNA was reverse transcribed using the High Capacity cDNA Reverse Transcription Kit, so the sequenced TCRB transcripts were expressed ones. TCRdb provides this immuneACCESS table in a form limited to in-frame rearrangements. Some clones are lacking; in checked studies, under half of them reflect an unresolved V gene, and why the rest are absent is not known. Across this sample there are fewer than 350,000 clones, with roughly 21% seen only once. The ten biggest clones cover around 0.045% of the sample. Sequencing was performed on naive CD4+ T cells from blood. The cell subset or site label corresponds to: true naive CD4+ T cells. The receptors stem from a woman between 18 and 30 years old in good health.

This clone was counted between two and nine times. J is TRBJ2-3 and V is TRBV6-5; D is possibly TRBD2 (6 bases). The germline V gene has CDR1 MNHEY and CDR2 SVGAGI. The CDR3 runs 15 residues. V lost 4 bases and J lost 10, with 21 bases in between. CDR3 protein: CASSFRRDSSSAQYF. CDR3 in DNA: TGTGCCAGCAGTTTCCGAAGGGACTCCTCCTCTGCGCAGTATTTT.

The sample holds a few counts of this clone. The V call is TRBV7-3, the J call TRBJ1-1; a weak D match, TRBD1 (5 bases). Germline CDR1 and CDR2: SGHTA and FQGTGA. Trimming removed 5 bases from V and 9 bases from J, with 13 bases in between. This CDR3 has 12 residues. The CDR3 DNA follows: TGTGCCAGCAGCCAGGGAGGCCAGAAAGCTTTCTTT. Translated: CASSQGGQKAFF. Combining the CDR3 with reference TRBV7-3 and TRBJ1-1 gives the whole variable domain GAGVSQTPSNKVTEKGKYVELRCDPISGHTALYWYRQSLGQGPEFLIYFQGTGAADDSGLPNDRFFAVRPEGSVSTLKIQRTERGDSAVYLCASSQGGQKAFFGQGTRLTVV.

V and J are TRBV19 and TRBJ2-1, with 12 bases that match TRBD2. The CDR3 sequence is 14 residues long. The ends lost 5 bases at V and 8 bases at J; junction bases unmatched: 4. CDR1 is LNHDA, CDR2 SQIVND, per germline (reference sequence). CDR3 amino acids: CASSLAGGPYEQFF. CDR3 in DNA: TGTGCCAGTAGTCTAGCGGGGGGGCCTTATGAGCAGTTCTTC. Supplemented by reference TRBV19 and TRBJ2-1, the full variable domain reads DGGITQSPKYLFRKEGQNVTLSCEQNLNHDAMYWYRQDPGQGLRLIYYSQIVNDFQKGDIAEGYSVSREKKESFPLTVTSAQKNPTAFYLCASSLAGGPYEQFFGPGTRLTVL.

This clone was observed a few times. The chain couples TRBV21-1 to TRBJ2-1; the table's D gene call, TRBD1, was not cross checked with the DNA. TRBV21-1 is a known pseudogene. This CDR3 spans 14 amino acids. The CDR3 DNA follows: TGTGCCAGCAGCAAAAGTTCAGGGGACCATGAGCAGTTCTTC. Translation gives CASSKSSGDHEQFF.

V and J are TRBV6-5 and TRBJ2-3, with D perhaps TRBD2 (7 bases). Germline CDR1 MNHEY, CDR2 SVGAGI. This CDR3 spans 13 amino acids. V shed 8 bases and J shed 4 bases, with 13 bases lying between them. The DNA of the CDR3 is TGTGCCAGCGGGGGGGCATTGGCAGATACGCAGTATTTT. Translating it yields CASGGALADTQYF.

The chain uses TRBV18 and TRBJ2-6; D is possibly TRBD1 (5 bases). Germline CDR1 and CDR2: KGHSH and LQKENI. V lost 3 bases and J lost 2, with 8 bases in between. This CDR3 spans 15 amino acids. CDR3 DNA: TGTGCCAGCTCACCTCTGACAGCTGGGGCCAACGTCCTGACTTTC. Protein sequence: CASSPLTAGANVLTF.

The CDR3 region has the DNA TGTGCCAGCAGCCCTGACATAGAGACCCAGTACTTC. Amino acid sequence: CASSPDIETQYF. V gene TRBV7-2 combines with J gene TRBJ2-5; no clear D. This CDR3 region has 12 residues. The V gene lost 5 bases and the J gene lost 4 bases, with 8 bases spanning the gap. The V gene's germline CDR1 is SGHTA and CDR2 FQGNSA.